A selection of T cell receptor beta chains follows, all from one sample in a study of blood T cell repertoires in COVID-19. Data came from immunoSEQ multiplex PCR; TCRdb stores just in-frame clones and leaves some out. The table shows fewer than 110,000 clones, with roughly 84% occurring only once. Sequencing input: peripheral blood. The receptors come from a human donor in a cohort sampled during active COVID-19. Each CDR3 is given with its conserved first and last residue. A D gene is named only where the DNA matches it firmly. Not every row has a clone size; where given, it reads once, few, many or a size class.

clone_size d_call j_call cdr3_length v_call cdr3_nt cdr3_aa
. . TRBJ2-5 14 TRBV3-1/TRBV3-2 TGTGCCAGCAGCCAGGCGACAGGCCAAGAGACCCAGTACTTC CASSQATGQETQYF
. TRBD2 TRBJ2-3 18 TRBV10-3 TGTGCCATCAGTGAAGGAGCGGGGGGGCCGTTTGGCACAGATACGCAGTATTTT CAISEGAGGPFGTDTQYF
. TRBD2 TRBJ2-7 19 TRBV6-4 TGTGCCAGCAGTGACTCCGGGGGGGGGACTAGCGGGAGGTGCCACGAGCAGTACTTC CASSDSGGGTSGRCHEQYF
. TRBD1 TRBJ2-7 13 TRBV2 TGTGCCAGCAGTGGGACAGGACGCGGCGAGCAGTACTTC CASSGTGRGEQYF
. TRBD1 TRBJ1-1 14 TRBV9 TGTGCCAGCAGCGCGGGACAGATGAACACTGAAGCTTTCTTT CASSAGQMNTEAFF
. . TRBJ1-2 13 TRBV7-9 TGTGCCAGCAGCTTAGGGGCGTTCTATGGCTACACCTTC CASSLGAFYGYTF
once . TRBJ1-3 22 TRBV1 TGCACCAGCAGCCAAGACGAAAGGTCGTCCCGGGACAGGACCTACACTGGAAACACCATATATTTT CTSSQDERSSRDRTYTGNTIYF
. TRBD1 TRBJ1-1 13 TRBV2 TGTGCCAGCAGCGGGACAGGGTCGGGAGAAGCTTTCTTT CASSGTGSGEAFF
. TRBD1 TRBJ2-1 16 TRBV7-9 TGTGCCAGCAGCCCATTACAGGGGGCTCCTTCAAATGAGCAGTTCTTC CASSPLQGAPSNEQFF
. . TRBJ2-7 14 TRBV29-1 TGCAGCGTAGACCTCCAGGGGACCCCATACGAGCAGTACTTC CSVDLQGTPYEQYF
once TRBD2 TRBJ2-1 17 TRBV24-1 TGTGCCACCAGTGGCGCTAGCGGGGTCGTGGGCTACAATGAGCAGTTCTTC CATSGASGVVGYNEQFF
few TRBD1 TRBJ1-2 15 TRBV5-1 TGCGCCAGCAGCCAGGGACAGGCCGTATCCTATGGCTACACCTTC CASSQGQAVSYGYTF
. TRBD1 TRBJ2-5 18 TRBV3-1/TRBV3-2 TGTGCCAGCAGCCAAGATTTCCCCGGGACAGGAGGTGGAGAGACCCAGTACTTC CASSQDFPGTGGGETQYF
. . TRBJ1-1 18 TRBV9 TGTGCCAGCAGCGTTCAACACCGGGACACCGGCATGAACACTGAAGCTTTCTTT CASSVQHRDTGMNTEAFF
. . TRBJ2-5 14 TRBV11-3 TGTGCCAGCAGCATCAGCGGAGCGAGAGAGACCCAGTACTTC CASSISGARETQYF
. . TRBJ2-3 14 TRBV7-9 TGTGCCAGCAGCTTAAGGAGTCGCGCAGATACGCAGTATTTT CASSLRSRADTQYF
. TRBD2 TRBJ2-1 16 TRBV4-1 TGCGCCAGCAGCCAAAAGAGAGCTAGCGGGTACAATGAGCAGTTCTTC CASSQKRASGYNEQFF
. . TRBJ1-6 14 TRBV28 TGTGCCAGCAGTTTCTTTCGGGATAATTCACCCCTCCACTTT CASSFFRDNSPLHF
. TRBD1 TRBJ2-7 13 TRBV7-9 TGTGCCAGCAGCTCACAGGGGTTCGGCGAGCAGTACTTC CASSSQGFGEQYF
few TRBD1 TRBJ1-5 14 TRBV2 TGTGCCAGCAGTTTGGGACAGGGCGATCAGCCCCAGCATTTT CASSLGQGDQPQHF
. TRBD2 TRBJ2-5 15 TRBV15 TGTGCCACCAGCTCGCGACTAGCGGGGATAGAGACCCAGTACTTC CATSSRLAGIETQYF
. . TRBJ1-2 12 TRBV5-5 TGTGCCAGCAGCCCAGGAACCTATGGCTACACCTTC CASSPGTYGYTF
. . TRBJ2-7 14 TRBV28 TGTGCCAGCAGCCCTTTTAGAGACTCCTACGAGCAGTACTTC CASSPFRDSYEQYF
few . TRBJ2-7 11 TRBV11-2 TGTGCCAGCAGCACAAGCTACGAGCAGTACTTC CASSTSYEQYF
. . TRBJ2-2 15 TRBV28 TGTGCCAGCCGGCTTCAACAGGGTCCCACCGGGGAGCTGTTTTTT CASRLQQGPTGELFF
. TRBD2 TRBJ2-7 16 TRBV5-4 TGTGCCAGCAGCTCCCCTAGCGGAGCATCGCCTTACGAGCAGTACTTC CASSSPSGASPYEQYF
. . TRBJ2-7 15 TRBV14 TGTGCCAGCAGTCAGCTACCGAACAGGGCCTACGAGCAGTACTTC CASSQLPNRAYEQYF
. . TRBJ2-3 13 TRBV18 TGTGCCAGCTCACCTGACTCAGGGGATACGCAGTATTTT CASSPDSGDTQYF
. . TRBJ2-7 13 TRBV11-2 TGTGCCAGCAGCTTAGCAGGGGCCTACGAGCAGTACTTC CASSLAGAYEQYF
. . TRBJ1-2 15 TRBV6-1 TGTGCCAGCAGTGAAAAAGTAGGGGCCCGGAATGGCTACACCTTC CASSEKVGARNGYTF
. . TRBJ1-6 13 TRBV20-1 TGCAGTGCTAGTCGACAGGATAATTCACCCCTCCACTTT CSASRQDNSPLHF
. TRBD1 TRBJ2-1 14 TRBV6-4 TGTGCCAGCAGTGTGACTCAGGGGGCGAATGAGCAGTTCTTC CASSVTQGANEQFF
. . TRBJ2-3 17 TRBV4-1 TGCGCCAGCAGCCAGGATCCTAGCGGTGGGGGGGCCGATACGCAGTATTTT CASSQDPSGGGADTQYF
. . TRBJ1-5 14 TRBV27 TGTGCCAGCAGTTTCCAGGATAGCAATCAGCCCCAGCATTTT CASSFQDSNQPQHF
. TRBD2 TRBJ2-1 17 TRBV11-3 TGTGCCAGCAGCCCGACTAGCTTCCTAGGCTCCTACAATGAGCAGTTCTTC CASSPTSFLGSYNEQFF
. TRBD2 TRBJ2-1 15 TRBV15 TGTGCCACCAGCCGGGGACTAGCGGGAGAAGGAGAGCAGTTCTTC CATSRGLAGEGEQFF
. . TRBJ2-4 14 TRBV7-6 TGTGCCAGCAGCTTTGGGGGGGCCAAAAACATTCAGTACTTC CASSFGGAKNIQYF
. TRBD2 TRBJ2-3 16 TRBV2 TGTGCCAGCAGTGGATCTAGCGGCAAAAGCACAGATACGCAGTATTTT CASSGSSGKSTDTQYF
. . TRBJ1-5 15 TRBV2 TGTGCCAGCAGTATTACCCAGGAAGGCAATCAGCCCCAGCATTTT CASSITQEGNQPQHF
. TRBD1 TRBJ1-5 13 TRBV28 TGTGCCAGCAGTTTGACAGGGGAACAGCCCCAGCATTTT CASSLTGEQPQHF
. TRBD2 TRBJ2-7 17 TRBV24-1 TGTGCCACCAGTGATGGGATAGCGGGAGTAACTCCTGACGAGCAGTACTTC CATSDGIAGVTPDEQYF
. TRBD2 TRBJ2-1 15 TRBV28 TGTGCCAGCAGTTATACTAGCGGGGGGGACAATGAGCAGTTCTTC CASSYTSGGDNEQFF
. TRBD2 TRBJ2-7 16 TRBV9 TGTGCCAGCAGCGTATCCTTAGCGGGAGGCTTCTACGAGCAGTACTTC CASSVSLAGGFYEQYF
. . TRBJ1-4 14 TRBV6-5 TGTGCCAGCAGTGACTCCGGGTTAGGCGAAAAACTGTTTTTT CASSDSGLGEKLFF
. . TRBJ1-4 17 TRBV5-5 TGTGCCAGCAGCCAGTGGTGGACTGAGTCGGGAGATGAAAAACTGTTTTTT CASSQWWTESGDEKLFF
. . TRBJ1-6 13 TRBV6-1 TGTGCCAGCAGTGAAGGCAGGTTTTCACCCCTCCACTTT CASSEGRFSPLHF